The clone carrying this T cell receptor (beta chain) has only a few counts. This sample is part of a study of T-cell memory formation after mild COVID-19. This CDR3 has 14 residues. Germline V gene data show CDR1 as LGHDT and CDR2 as YNNKEL (reference sequence). The V segment lost 7 bases and the J segment 6 bases; nucleotides outside the gene matches: 8. From the 5' RACE reads, TCRdb called clonotypes with MiXCR, one entry per CDR3 protein. The repertoire has about 210,000 distinct CDR3 sequences, about 10% of them found once; the top ten carry roughly 3.2%. This TCR derives from a man between 18 and 29 years old who had mild COVID-19 (a few samples of this study predate the infection). Cell type and time point are not known. The sequenced sample was PBMCs or a T cell subset sorted from them (not recorded which). The chain recombines TRBV3-1 with TRBJ2-5, with 10 bases matching TRBD2. The CDR3 protein is CASTRSSGGKTQYF. For the CDR3, the DNA is TGTGCCAGCACCCGATCTAGCGGGGGAAAGACCCAGTACTTC.